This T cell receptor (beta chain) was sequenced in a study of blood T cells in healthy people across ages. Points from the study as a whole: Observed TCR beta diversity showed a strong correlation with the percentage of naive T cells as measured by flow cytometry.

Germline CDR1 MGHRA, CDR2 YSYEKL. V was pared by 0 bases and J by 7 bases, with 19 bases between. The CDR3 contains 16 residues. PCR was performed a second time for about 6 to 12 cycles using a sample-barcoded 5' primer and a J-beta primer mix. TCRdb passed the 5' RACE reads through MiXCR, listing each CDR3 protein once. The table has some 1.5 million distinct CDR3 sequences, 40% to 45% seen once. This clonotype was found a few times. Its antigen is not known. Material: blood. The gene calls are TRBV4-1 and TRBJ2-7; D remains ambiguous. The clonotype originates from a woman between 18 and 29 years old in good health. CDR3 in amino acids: CASSQDISPGYNEQYF. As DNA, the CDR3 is TGCGCCAGCAGCCAAGATATCAGCCCCGGTTACAATGAGCAGTACTTC.